This entry lists 9 T cell receptor beta chains sequenced from one sample in a study of T cell repertoires in cytomegalovirus infection. TCRdb re-derived calls from the reads in MiXCR, one entry per CDR3 protein. The sample shows approximately 400,000 distinct CDR3 sequences, 31% of them seen only once. Sequencing was carried out using PBMCs. Receptor source: a human donor in good health (CMV status not recorded). Some clones in this sample may be carry-over from other donors' samples.

This clonotype was picked up many times. CDR3 sequence reads: CASSLWKGEDTGELFF. The CDR3 region has the DNA TGTGCCAGCAGCTTATGGAAGGGGGAGGACACCGGGGAGCTGTTTTTT. The chain recombines TRBV7-8 with TRBJ2-2; possibly TRBD1 or TRBD2 for D (6 bases each). The CDR3 is 16 residues long. Germline assignment: CDR1 SGHVS and CDR2 FQNEAQ. Trimming left V 2 bases short and J 3 bases short, with 13 bases between. The complete variable domain, with remaining parts taken from reference TRBV7-8 and TRBJ2-2, reads GAGVSQSPRYKVAKRGQDVALRCDPISGHVSLFWYQQALGQGPEFLTYFQNEAQLDKSGLPSDRFFAERPEGSVSTLKIQRTQQEDSAVYLCASSLWKGEDTGELFFGEGSRLTVL.

This clonotype was picked up a small number of times. The chain joins TRBV12-3 or TRBV12-4 to TRBJ2-5; D might be TRBD1 or TRBD2, each matching 5 bases. This CDR3 has 13 residues. Trimming pared 5 bases from V and 5 bases from J, leaving 12 bases between. The CDR3 nucleotides read TGTGCCAGCAGTCAACAGTGGGGGGAGACCCAGTACTTC. This codes for CASSQQWGETQYF.

This clonotype was seen a handful of times. The genes are TRBV7-2 and TRBJ2-2, with D unclear. Per germline, CDR1 SGHTA and CDR2 FQGNSA. Between the trimmed V and J ends, which lost 0 bases and 8 bases, there was a span of 7 bases. This CDR3 comprises 13 residues. The CDR3 is CASSLAWAGELFF. The CDR3 bases are TGTGCCAGCAGCTTAGCGTGGGCGGGGGAGCTGTTTTTT.

This clonotype was counted at least ten times. The CDR3 DNA follows: TGTGCCAGCAGTTACCTAACCTTGGACAGGAACACTGAAGCTTTCTTT. Amino acids: CASSYLTLDRNTEAFF. The rearrangement links TRBV6-6 to TRBJ1-1; D is perhaps TRBD1 (6 bases). CDR3 length: 16 amino acids. V lost 2 bases and J 1 base, leaving 14 bases between the germline ends. From germline, CDR1 is MNHNY and CDR2 SVGAGI (reference sequence).

This clonotype has only a few counts. V and J are TRBV6-1 and TRBJ2-1, with D tentatively TRBD1 (5 bases). This CDR3 contains 17 residues. CDR1 is MNHNS, CDR2 SASEGT, per germline. V shed 4 bases and J shed 2 bases, with 18 bases lying between them. CDR3 amino acids: CASSVKPTGPPYNEQFF. In DNA form, the CDR3 reads TGTGCCAGCAGTGTTAAACCAACAGGCCCCCCCTACAATGAGCAGTTCTTC.

The rearrangement joins TRBV24-1 to TRBJ1-5, with 8 bases lining up with TRBD1. CDR1 and CDR2 (germline): KGHDR, SFDVKD. The J segment lost 6 bases and the V segment lost 2 bases, leaving 29 bases of the junction unmatched. CDR3 length: 23 amino acids. CDR3 amino acids: CATSDSQALREDRAPTFAQPQHF. Written as DNA, the CDR3 is TGTGCCACCAGTGATTCCCAGGCCTTGAGAGAGGACAGGGCCCCTACATTCGCTCAGCCCCAGCATTTT.

This clonotype has just a few counts. The J gene is TRBJ1-2, the V gene TRBV24-1; D is ambiguous. CDR3 length: 11 amino acids. V was clipped by 9 bases and J by 4 bases, with 8 bases between them. Germline values: CDR1 KGHDR, CDR2 SFDVKD. The CDR3 reads CATEDSYGYTF. CDR3 DNA: TGTGCCACCGAGGATTCCTATGGCTACACCTTC.

The gene calls are TRBV20-1 and TRBJ2-7; TRBD2 aligns across 7 bases. Germline assignment: CDR1 DFQATT and CDR2 SNEGSKA (reference sequence). This CDR3 spans 14 amino acids. With V trimmed by 7 bases and J by 1 base, 10 bases remained unmatched. DNA for the CDR3: TGCAGTGGCACACAGCGGGGACTTTCCTACGAGCAGTACTTC. Residues: CSGTQRGLSYEQYF.

This clonotype was found a few times. A read error may account for a junction end that differs from germline. This sequence joins TRBV6-1 and TRBJ1-6; 7 nucleotides align to TRBD1. Germline lookup yields CDR1 MNHNS and CDR2 SASEGT. CDR3 length: 11 residues. CDR3 bases: TGTGCCAGCAGTGGGGGACAGCTTAGATACTTT. Its protein is CASSGGQLRYF.